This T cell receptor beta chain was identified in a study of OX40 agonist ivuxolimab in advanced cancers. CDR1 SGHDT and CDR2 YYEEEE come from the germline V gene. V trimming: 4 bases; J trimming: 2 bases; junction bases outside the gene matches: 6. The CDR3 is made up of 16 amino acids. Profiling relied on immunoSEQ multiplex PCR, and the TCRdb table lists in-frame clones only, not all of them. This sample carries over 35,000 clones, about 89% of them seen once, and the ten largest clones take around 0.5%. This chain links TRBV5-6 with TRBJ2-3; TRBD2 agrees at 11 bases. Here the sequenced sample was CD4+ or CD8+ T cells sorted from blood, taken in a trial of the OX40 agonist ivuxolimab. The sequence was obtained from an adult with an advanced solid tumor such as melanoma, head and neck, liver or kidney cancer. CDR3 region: CASSRRLAGFTDTQYF. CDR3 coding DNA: TGTGCCAGCAGCCGAAGACTAGCGGGGTTCACAGATACGCAGTATTTT.